Shown below are 10 T cell receptor beta chains from a single sample sequenced in a study of lung T cells in sarcoidosis with Löfgren's syndrome. TCRdb reanalysed the reads using MiXCR and keeps one entry per CDR3 protein. This table holds 60,000 or so distinct CDR3 sequences, around 21% found once. The sequencing input was CD4+ T cells from PBMCs. These TCRs come from a human donor with sarcoidosis (Löfgren's syndrome or another form), or a control subject (not recorded which).

This clonotype was detected many times. The chain is built from TRBV4-1 and TRBJ2-1; D not resolved. Trimming cost V 1 base and J 5 bases, with 6 bases left between them. The length of the CDR3 is 13 residues. The germline gives CDR1 MGHRA, CDR2 YSYEKL. The CDR3 loop is CASSQARDNEQFF. CDR3 DNA: TGCGCCAGCAGCCAAGCTCGGGACAATGAGCAGTTCTTC.

This clonotype was detected many times. V is TRBV15 and J is TRBJ1-5, with D unresolved. The germline CDR1 and CDR2 sequences are LNHNV and YYDKDF (reference sequence). Trimming cost V 1 base and J 1 base, with 14 bases left between them. The CDR3 consists of 17 residues. CDR3 nucleotides: TGTGCCACCAGCAGAGGAGGGCAGGTCGTCAGCAATCAGCCCCAGCATTTT. This encodes CATSRGGQVVSNQPQHF.

This clonotype has more than one count but fewer than ten. The gene calls are TRBV7-6 and TRBJ2-2; D is unresolved. CDR3 size: 13 residues. V lost 8 bases to trimming and J lost 0 bases, with 7 bases between them. From germline, CDR1 is SGHVS and CDR2 FNYEAQ. The DNA for the CDR3 is TGTGCCAGCGGGTCCCCGAACACCGGGGAGCTGTTTTTT. It is translated as CASGSPNTGELFF.

Only one count was recorded for this clonotype. A much larger clone is a single base away; this may be a read error. The V call is TRBV28, the J call TRBJ1-5; 9 bases align to TRBD1. J lost 4 bases, V lost 7 bases, and 8 bases had no gene match. This CDR3 has 15 residues. Per the germline V gene, CDR1 is MDHEN and CDR2 is SYDVKM. The CDR3 region is CASNFRDRENQPQHF. The DNA for the CDR3 is TGTGCCAGCAACTTCCGGGACAGGGAAAATCAGCCCCAGCATTTT.

In its sample, this clonotype was seen many times. This chain connects TRBV7-8 to TRBJ2-4; TRBD2 might be the D (5 bases). The CDR3 is 17 residues long. V gave up 1 base and J gave up 6 bases, with 19 bases separating them. Germline CDR1 and CDR2: SGHVS and FQNEAQ. CDR3 nucleotides: TGTGCCAGCAGCTTAGGCGGGCCCTATGTTCTAATAAACATTCAGTACTTC. Its translation: CASSLGGPYVLINIQYF.

This clonotype was detected ten times or more. This rearrangement joins TRBV6-1 to TRBJ1-5, with no clear D. V lost 5 bases, J lost 7 bases, and 12 bases lay in between. Germline CDR1 MNHNS, CDR2 SASEGT. This CDR3 has 13 amino acids. DNA of the CDR3: TGTGCCAGCAGTAATAGACCACGGCAGCCCCAGCATTTT. It yields the protein CASSNRPRQPQHF.

This chain joins TRBV28 and TRBJ2-2, with 11 positions matching TRBD2. This CDR3 region has 15 residues. V lost 4 bases to trimming and J lost 5 bases; unmatched junction nucleotides: 3. Per germline, CDR1 MDHEN and CDR2 SYDVKM. The CDR3 nucleotides read TGTGCCAGCAGTTCCGGGACTAGCGGTACCGGGGAGCTGTTTTTT. Protein sequence: CASSSGTSGTGELFF.

This clonotype was counted at least ten times. The chain couples TRBV6-1 to TRBJ1-4; D is undetermined. This CDR3 spans 13 amino acids. Germline assignment: CDR1 MNHNS and CDR2 SASEGT. Trimming shortened V by 8 bases and J by 5 bases, and 12 bases separated the two germline ends. The CDR3 DNA is TGTGCCAGCCAGAGGGTGGCGAATGAAAAACTGTTTTTT. Translating gives CASQRVANEKLFF.

The sample holds a few counts of this clonotype. This rearrangement joins TRBV3-1 to TRBJ2-1, with 7 bases that match TRBD2. V lost 0 bases, J lost 3 bases, and 5 bases stayed unmatched. Germline V lookup: CDR1 LGHDT, CDR2 YNNKEL (reference sequence). The CDR3 sequence is 16 residues long. CDR3 loop: CASSQDEREFYNEQFF. The CDR3, as DNA: TGTGCCAGCAGCCAAGATGAGCGGGAATTCTACAATGAGCAGTTCTTC.

The sample holds many counts of this clonotype. V gene TRBV28 combines with J gene TRBJ2-7; 7 nucleotides match TRBD1. The trim removed 4 bases at V and 3 bases at J, leaving 12 bases unmatched. The CDR3 length is 16 residues. CDR1 and CDR2 (germline): MDHEN, SYDVKM. CDR3 sequence (DNA): TGTGCCAGCAGTTCGTCCCCGGGACAGCCTGTCTACGAGCAGTACGTC. This translates into CASSSSPGQPVYEQYV.